These 4 T cell receptor beta chains share one sample of origin, sequenced in a study of blood T cell repertoires in COVID-19. The data were produced by immunoSEQ multiplex PCR, yet TCRdb's version contains in-frame clones alone and is incomplete. Altogether approximately 410,000 clones are present, 80% to 90% being singletons, with the ten largest covering under 1.5%. Input material: peripheral blood. The receptors originated from a woman under 40 with active or convalescent COVID-19.

This sequence joins TRBV28 and TRBJ1-1; TRBD1 aligns across 9 bases. V trimming: 4 bases; J trimming: 6 bases; junction bases outside the gene matches: 6. CDR3 length: 14 residues. The germline CDR1 and CDR2 sequences are MDHEN and SYDVKM. The CDR3 nucleotides are TGTGCCAGCAGTTCTGGGGACAGGGTCGCTGAAGCTTTCTTT. Protein sequence: CASSSGDRVAEAFF.

The chain links TRBV7-9 to TRBJ1-6; D unresolved. The V gene's germline CDR1 is SEHNR and CDR2 FQNEAQ (reference sequence). With 8 bases removed from V and 0 bases from J, the gap between germline ends came to 11 bases. The CDR3 is 15 amino acids. The CDR3 DNA sequence: TGTGCCAGCTCCACACAGAGCTCCTATAATTCACCCCTCCACTTT. Translating gives CASSTQSSYNSPLHF.

This chain joins TRBV27 and TRBJ1-1; D not certain. Looked up from germline, CDR1 is MNHEY and CDR2 is SMNVEV (reference sequence). Trimming took off 3 bases at V and 5 bases at J, with 13 bases between the two ends. This CDR3 spans 14 amino acids. CDR3 nucleotide sequence: TGTGCCAGCAGTTTTGGGCCAACCGGTACTGAAGCTTTCTTT. Its translation is CASSFGPTGTEAFF.

This clone was seen once. The gene calls are TRBV2 and TRBJ2-3, with TRBD1 matching over 10 bases. The V segment lost 2 bases and the J segment 3 bases; nucleotides outside the gene matches: 2. Germline CDR1 reads SNHLY; CDR2 reads FYNNEI. The CDR3 length is 15 residues. CDR3 sequence: CASSEQGQGTDTQYF. The CDR3 nucleotides read TGTGCCAGCAGTGAACAGGGACAGGGGACAGATACGCAGTATTTT.